Below, 19 T cell receptor beta chains from the same sample are listed, as sequenced in a study of radiotherapy plus CTLA-4 blockade in lung cancer. Method: immunoSEQ multiplex PCR; TCRdb's copy keeps in-frame clones and lacks some. Of over 85,000 clones listed, around 80% were seen once; the top ten hold 25%. Sequencing was performed on peripheral blood, taken from a patient treated with radiotherapy plus ipilimumab. These receptors all come from a human donor with non-small cell lung cancer that progressed on radiotherapy plus ipilimumab.

The gene calls are TRBV11-2 and TRBJ1-1, with D perhaps TRBD1 (6 bases). The CDR3 runs 13 residues. Trimming took 4 bases from V and 2 from J, leaving 8 bases between them. CDR1 is SGHAT and CDR2 is FQNNGV in the germline V gene. This CDR3 reads CASSWDINTEAFF. In nucleotides, the CDR3 is TGTGCCAGCAGCTGGGACATTAACACTGAAGCTTTCTTT. Using reference TRBV11-2 and TRBJ1-1 for the parts outside the CDR3, the full variable domain is EAGVAQSPRYKIIEKRQSVAFWCNPISGHATLYWYQQILGQGPKLLIQFQNNGVVDDSQLPKDRFSAERLKGVDSTLKIQPAKLEDSAVYLCASSWDINTEAFFGQGTRLTVV.

The chain couples TRBV7-6 to TRBJ1-4; the match to TRBD1 covers 12 bases. Germline CDR1 reads SGHVS; CDR2 reads FNYEAQ. V lost 4 bases to trimming and J lost 12 bases; unmatched junction nucleotides: 6. The CDR3 has 14 amino acids. CDR3 sequence reads: CASSSGTGGLELFF. The CDR3 DNA reads as TGTGCCAGCAGCTCCGGGACAGGGGGCCTGGAACTGTTTTTT.

As DNA, the CDR3 is TGTGCCAGCAGCTCCGGTCCAGCGGGAGGGCCAATCGAGCAGTACTTC. This gives the protein CASSSGPAGGPIEQYF. The rearrangement links TRBV7-8 to TRBJ2-7; 10 bases map to TRBD2. The CDR3 runs to 16 residues. Looked up from germline, CDR1 is SGHVS and CDR2 is FQNEAQ. J lost 6 bases, V lost 4 bases, and 12 bases had no gene match.

The chain has TRBV27 and TRBJ1-4; D unresolved. Trimming stripped 3 bases from V and 5 bases from J, with 10 bases between. Germline V lookup: CDR1 MNHEY, CDR2 SMNVEV (reference sequence). The CDR3 runs 14 residues. The CDR3 bases are TGTGCCAGCAGTTTCGGGTTTTCCAATGAAAAACTGTTTTTT. Translation gives CASSFGFSNEKLFF.

The sample holds one count of this clone. V usage is TRBV28 and J usage is TRBJ1-2; tentatively, D is TRBD1 (5 bases). In germline, CDR1 is MDHEN, CDR2 SYDVKM. With 5 bases removed from V and 4 bases from J, the gap between germline ends came to 11 bases. The CDR3 totals 13 residues. The CDR3 DNA reads TGTGCCAGCAGTCCCCCGGGACCCTATGGCTACACCTTC. It yields the protein CASSPPGPYGYTF.

This clone was seen only a few times. The chain couples TRBV11-2 to TRBJ2-1; D possibly uses TRBD1 or TRBD2 (5 bases each). The CDR3 sequence is 15 residues long. CDR1 SGHAT and CDR2 FQNNGV come from the germline V gene. Trimming took 8 bases from V and 0 from J, leaving 14 bases between them. Here the CDR3 DNA reads TGTGCCAGCCAAGGGGAGCTGAGCTCCTACAATGAGCAGTTCTTC. As protein: CASQGELSSYNEQFF.

V is TRBV6-1 and J is TRBJ2-7, with a possible D match to TRBD1 (6 bases). The CDR3 runs 14 residues. Germline CDR1 is MNHNS and CDR2 is SASEGT. Trimming took 6 bases from V and 2 from J, leaving 14 bases between them. CDR3 sequence: CASRGHIPTYEQYV. In DNA, the CDR3 is TGTGCCAGCAGGGGACATATACCCACCTACGAGCAGTACGTC.

In its sample, this clone was seen once. This chain uses TRBV19 with TRBJ1-5, with 7 bases that match TRBD1. This CDR3 spans 15 amino acids. Germline loops: CDR1 LNHDA, CDR2 SQIVND (reference sequence). Trimming removed 1 base from V and 2 bases from J; junction bases left unmatched: 2. The CDR3 DNA sequence: TGTGCCAGTAGTATAGGAGGGGGCGGCAATCAGCCCCAGCATTTT. Its protein product is CASSIGGGGNQPQHF.

This clone has a handful of counts. This chain connects TRBV18 to TRBJ1-2, with D unresolved. Trimming cost V 8 bases and J 5 bases, with 12 bases left between them. CDR1 and CDR2 (germline): KGHSH, LQKENI. There are 12 residues in the CDR3. The CDR3 coding sequence is TGTGCCAGCAATCCAGAGACTTATGGCTACACCTTC. The encoded protein is CASNPETYGYTF.

This chain links TRBV11-2 with TRBJ2-7; 8 bases map to TRBD2. Unmatched junction bases numbered 10, after V lost 6 bases and J lost 3 bases. The CDR3 contains 15 residues. Germline values: CDR1 SGHAT, CDR2 FQNNGV. The DNA of the CDR3 is TGTGCCAGCAGTTCACCGGGACTAGGAGGCTACGAGCAGTACTTC. Amino acids: CASSSPGLGGYEQYF.

The chain carries TRBV7-2 and TRBJ2-7; TRBD2 matches 12 bases. With 1 base clipped from V and 4 bases from J, the junction kept 5 bases outside the gene matches. Germline CDR1 is SGHTA and CDR2 is FQGNSA. This CDR3 spans 16 amino acids. The CDR3 DNA sequence: TGTGCCAGCAGCTTAGATACGACTAGCGGGAGATACGAGCAGTACGTC. This sequence encodes CASSLDTTSGRYEQYV.

V usage is TRBV9 and J usage is TRBJ2-3; tentatively, D is TRBD1 or TRBD2 (7 bases each). The CDR3 is 15 amino acids. V lost 9 bases and J 2 bases, leaving 19 bases between the germline ends. The germline CDR1 and CDR2 sequences are SGDLS and YYNGEE. In DNA, the CDR3 is TGTGCCACCGCAGGGGGGGCCCAATTCACAGATACGCAGTATTTT. This encodes CATAGGAQFTDTQYF.

This rearrangement joins TRBV27 to TRBJ1-4; the D is unclear. The CDR3 totals 13 residues. The V gene's germline CDR1 is MNHEY and CDR2 SMNVEV (reference sequence). V was clipped by 10 bases and J by 4 bases, with 13 bases between them. The chain's CDR3 is CATRGGNNEKLFF. In DNA, the CDR3 is TGTGCCACCCGAGGAGGGAATAATGAAAAACTGTTTTTT.

Of note for this clone: An end of the junction differs from the germline gene, which may be a read error. V is TRBV7-7 and J is TRBJ2-7; possible D gene TRBD2, 5 bases. This CDR3 is 13 amino acids long. CDR1 and CDR2 (germline): SSHAT, FNYEAQ (reference sequence). The CDR3 region has the DNA TGTGCTAGCAGCTCGGGTCTAACGGGGGAGCAGTACTTC. Amino acids: CASSSGLTGEQYF.

The chain combines TRBV2 with TRBJ1-1; the match to TRBD1 covers 7 bases. Per germline, CDR1 SNHLY and CDR2 FYNNEI. The V segment lost 6 bases and the J segment 0 bases; nucleotides outside the gene matches: 7. CDR3 length: 15 amino acids. The CDR3 DNA follows: TGTGCCAGCAGCGTTGAGGGACAGCTGAACACTGAAGCTTTCTTT. Its protein product is CASSVEGQLNTEAFF.

The chain couples TRBV20-1 to TRBJ1-1; D not certain. CDR1 and CDR2 (germline): DFQATT, SNEGSKA (reference sequence). The CDR3 loop spans 10 amino acids. V dropped 3 bases and J dropped 12 bases, with 11 bases sitting between them. The CDR3 sequence: CSARDQSSFF. In DNA form, the CDR3 reads TGCAGTGCTAGGGATCAGAGTTCTTTCTTT.

This rearrangement joins TRBV7-3 to TRBJ2-1; 8 positions agree with TRBD1. CDR1 is SGHTA and CDR2 is FQGTGA in the germline V gene. After removal of 5 bases from V and 4 bases from J, the junction contained 4 bases not matched to a gene. This CDR3 comprises 14 residues. CDR3: CASSVGQGYNEQFF. The CDR3 DNA reads TGTGCCAGCAGCGTCGGACAGGGTTACAATGAGCAGTTCTTC.

V and J are TRBV9 and TRBJ2-7, with a possible D match to TRBD2 (6 bases). CDR3 length: 14 amino acids. Germline V gene data show CDR1 as SGDLS and CDR2 as YYNGEE. V lost 0 bases to trimming and J lost 3 bases, with 10 bases between them. The CDR3 sequence: CASSVETSSYEQYF. The CDR3 DNA reads TGTGCCAGCAGCGTAGAAACTAGCAGCTACGAGCAGTACTTC.

This clone was seen only once. CDR3 sequence: CASRAQGSSYNEQFF. In DNA form, the CDR3 reads TGTGCCAGTAGAGCGCAGGGTAGCTCCTACAATGAGCAGTTCTTC. This rearrangement joins TRBV19 to TRBJ2-1; D is perhaps TRBD1 (5 bases). Germline CDR1 LNHDA, CDR2 SQIVND (reference sequence). Trimming pared 6 bases from V and 0 bases from J, leaving 12 bases between. The CDR3 sequence is 15 residues long.